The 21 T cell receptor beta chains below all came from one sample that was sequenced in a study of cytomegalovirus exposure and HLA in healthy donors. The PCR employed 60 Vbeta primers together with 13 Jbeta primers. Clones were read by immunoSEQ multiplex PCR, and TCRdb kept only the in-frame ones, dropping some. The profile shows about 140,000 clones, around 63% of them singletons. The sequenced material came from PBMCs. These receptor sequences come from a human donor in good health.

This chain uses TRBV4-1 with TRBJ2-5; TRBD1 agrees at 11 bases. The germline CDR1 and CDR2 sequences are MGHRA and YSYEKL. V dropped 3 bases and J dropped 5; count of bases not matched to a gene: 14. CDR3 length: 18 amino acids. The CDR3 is CASSHPRGGQGVEETQYF. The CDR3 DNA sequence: TGCGCCAGCAGCCACCCTCGAGGGGGACAGGGGGTTGAGGAGACCCAGTACTTC.

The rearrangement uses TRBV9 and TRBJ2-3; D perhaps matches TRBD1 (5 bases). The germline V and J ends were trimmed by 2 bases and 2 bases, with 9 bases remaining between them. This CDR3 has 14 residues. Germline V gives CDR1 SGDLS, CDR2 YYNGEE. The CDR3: CASSVEGATDTQYF. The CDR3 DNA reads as TGTGCCAGCAGCGTGGAAGGGGCCACAGATACGCAGTATTTT.

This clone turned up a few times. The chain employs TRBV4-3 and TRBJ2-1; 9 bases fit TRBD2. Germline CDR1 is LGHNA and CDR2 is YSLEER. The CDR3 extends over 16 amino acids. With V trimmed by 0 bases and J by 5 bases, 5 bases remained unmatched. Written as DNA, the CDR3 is TGCGCCAGCAGCCAAGATCTCCTAGCGGGGAACAATGAGCAGTTCTTC. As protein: CASSQDLLAGNNEQFF.

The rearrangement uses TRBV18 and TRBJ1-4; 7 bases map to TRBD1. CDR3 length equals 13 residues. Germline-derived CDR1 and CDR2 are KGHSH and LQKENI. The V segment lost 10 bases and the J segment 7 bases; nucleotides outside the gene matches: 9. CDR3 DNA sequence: TGTGCCACTGCACAGGGGAGTGGTGAAAAACTGTTTTTT. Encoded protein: CATAQGSGEKLFF.

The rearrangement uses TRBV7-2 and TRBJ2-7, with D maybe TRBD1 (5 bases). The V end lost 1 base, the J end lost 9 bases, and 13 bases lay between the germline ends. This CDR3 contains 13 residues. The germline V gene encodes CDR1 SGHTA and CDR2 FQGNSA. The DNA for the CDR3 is TGTGCCAGCAGCTTAGGACAGACCTTAGGGCAGTACTTC. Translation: CASSLGQTLGQYF.

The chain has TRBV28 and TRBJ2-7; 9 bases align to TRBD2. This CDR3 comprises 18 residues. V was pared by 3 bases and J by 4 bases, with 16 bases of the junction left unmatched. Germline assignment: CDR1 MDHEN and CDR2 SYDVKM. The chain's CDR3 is CASSFALTSGRSSYEQYF. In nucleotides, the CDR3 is TGTGCCAGCAGTTTTGCCCTAACTAGCGGGCGGAGTTCTTACGAGCAGTACTTC.

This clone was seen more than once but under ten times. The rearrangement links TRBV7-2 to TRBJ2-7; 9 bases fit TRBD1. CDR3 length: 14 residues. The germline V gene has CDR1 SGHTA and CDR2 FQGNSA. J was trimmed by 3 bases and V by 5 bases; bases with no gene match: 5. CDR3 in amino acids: CASSQPGQGYEQYF. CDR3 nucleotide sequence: TGTGCCAGCAGCCAACCGGGACAGGGCTACGAGCAGTACTTC.

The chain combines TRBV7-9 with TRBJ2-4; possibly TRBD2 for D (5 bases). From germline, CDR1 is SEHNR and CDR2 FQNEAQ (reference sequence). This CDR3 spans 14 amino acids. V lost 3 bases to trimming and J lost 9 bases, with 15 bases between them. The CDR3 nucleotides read TGTGCCAGCAGCTTTAGCGATTGGGTAGGCATTCAGTACTTC. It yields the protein CASSFSDWVGIQYF. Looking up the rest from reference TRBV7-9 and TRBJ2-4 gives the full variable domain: DTGVSQNPRHKITKRGQNVTFRCDPISEHNRLYWYRQTLGQGPEFLTYFQNEAQLEKSRLLSDRFSAERPKGSFSTLEIQRTEQGDSAMYLCASSFSDWVGIQYFGAGTRLSVL.

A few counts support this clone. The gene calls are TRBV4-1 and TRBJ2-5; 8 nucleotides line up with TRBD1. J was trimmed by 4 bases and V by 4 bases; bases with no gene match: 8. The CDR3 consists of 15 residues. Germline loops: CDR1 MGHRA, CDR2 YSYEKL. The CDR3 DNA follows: TGCGCCAGCAGCCCCCGCCCCGGACAGGGAGAGACCCAGTACTTC. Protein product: CASSPRPGQGETQYF.

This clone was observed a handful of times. CDR3 protein: CASSPQEETQYF. The CDR3 coding sequence is TGTGCCAGCTCACCGCAGGAAGAGACCCAGTACTTC. The gene calls are TRBV18 and TRBJ2-5; no definite D call. This CDR3 has 12 residues. Germline CDR1 reads KGHSH; CDR2 reads LQKENI. Trimming took off 3 bases at V and 3 bases at J, with 5 bases between the two ends. The full variable domain, completed using reference TRBV18 and TRBJ2-5, is NAGVMQNPRHLVRRRGQEARLRCSPMKGHSHVYWYRQLPEEGLKFMVYLQKENIIDESGMPKERFSAEFPKEGPSILRIQQVVRGDSAAYFCASSPQEETQYFGPGTRLLVL.

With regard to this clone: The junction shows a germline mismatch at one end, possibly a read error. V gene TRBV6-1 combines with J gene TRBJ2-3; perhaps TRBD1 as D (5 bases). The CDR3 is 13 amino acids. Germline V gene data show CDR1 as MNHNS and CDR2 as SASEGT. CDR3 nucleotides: TGTGCCAGCAGGCCGTTCAGCACAGGTACGCAGTATTTT. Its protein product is CASRPFSTGTQYF.

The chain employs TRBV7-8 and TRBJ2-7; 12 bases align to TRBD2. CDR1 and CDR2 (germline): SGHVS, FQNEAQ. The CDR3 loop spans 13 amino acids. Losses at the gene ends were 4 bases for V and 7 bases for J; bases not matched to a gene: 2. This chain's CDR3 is CASSSGTSGEQYF. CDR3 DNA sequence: TGTGCCAGCAGCTCCGGGACTAGCGGGGAGCAGTACTTC.

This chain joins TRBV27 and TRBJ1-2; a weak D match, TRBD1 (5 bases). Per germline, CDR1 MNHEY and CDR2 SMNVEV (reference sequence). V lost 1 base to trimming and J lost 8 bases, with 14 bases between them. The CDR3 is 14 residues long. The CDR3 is CASSLWRGAGGYTF. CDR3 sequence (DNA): TGTGCCAGCAGTTTATGGAGGGGTGCGGGAGGCTACACCTTC.

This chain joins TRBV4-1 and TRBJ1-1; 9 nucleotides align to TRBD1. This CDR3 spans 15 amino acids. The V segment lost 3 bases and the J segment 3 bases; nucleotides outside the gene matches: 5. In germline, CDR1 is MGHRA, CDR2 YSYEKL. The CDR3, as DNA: TGCGCCAGCAGCCACCCGGGACAGGGAGACACTGAAGCTTTCTTT. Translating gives CASSHPGQGDTEAFF.

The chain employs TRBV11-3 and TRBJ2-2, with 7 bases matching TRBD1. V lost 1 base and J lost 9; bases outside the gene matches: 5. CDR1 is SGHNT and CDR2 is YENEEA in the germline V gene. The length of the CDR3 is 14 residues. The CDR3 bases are TGTGCCAGCAGCTTAGGTGTAGGGGGCAGGGAGCTGTTTTTT. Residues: CASSLGVGGRELFF.

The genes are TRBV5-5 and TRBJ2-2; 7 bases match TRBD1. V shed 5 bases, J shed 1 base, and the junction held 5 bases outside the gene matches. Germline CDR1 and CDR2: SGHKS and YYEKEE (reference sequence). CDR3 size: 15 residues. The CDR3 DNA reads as TGTGCCAGCAGGATGACAGGGTTGAACACCGGGGAGCTGTTTTTT. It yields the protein CASRMTGLNTGELFF.

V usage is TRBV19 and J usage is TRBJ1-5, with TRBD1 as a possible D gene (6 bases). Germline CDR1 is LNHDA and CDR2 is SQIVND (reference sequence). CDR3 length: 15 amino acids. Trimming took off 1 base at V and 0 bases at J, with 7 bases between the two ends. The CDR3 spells CASSIGTDSNQPQHF. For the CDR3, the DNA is TGTGCCAGTAGTATAGGGACAGATAGCAATCAGCCCCAGCATTTT.

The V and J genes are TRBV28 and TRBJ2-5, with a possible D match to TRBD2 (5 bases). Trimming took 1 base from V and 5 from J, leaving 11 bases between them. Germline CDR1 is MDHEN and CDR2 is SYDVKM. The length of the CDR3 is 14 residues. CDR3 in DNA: TGTGCCAGCAGTTTATATAGCAGGAGGGAGACCCAGTACTTC. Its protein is CASSLYSRRETQYF.

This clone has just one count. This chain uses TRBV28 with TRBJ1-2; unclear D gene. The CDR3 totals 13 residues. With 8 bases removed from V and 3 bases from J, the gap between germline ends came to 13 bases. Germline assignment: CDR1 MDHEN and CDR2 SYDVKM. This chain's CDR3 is CASVGGIDYGYTF. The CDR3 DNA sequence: TGTGCCAGCGTGGGAGGTATCGACTATGGCTACACCTTC.

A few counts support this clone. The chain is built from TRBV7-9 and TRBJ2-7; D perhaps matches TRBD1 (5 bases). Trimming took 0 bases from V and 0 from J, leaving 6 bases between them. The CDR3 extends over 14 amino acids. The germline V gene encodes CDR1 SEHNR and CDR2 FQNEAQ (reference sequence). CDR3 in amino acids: CASSLARDSYEQYF. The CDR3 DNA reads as TGTGCCAGCAGCTTAGCCAGGGACTCCTACGAGCAGTACTTC.

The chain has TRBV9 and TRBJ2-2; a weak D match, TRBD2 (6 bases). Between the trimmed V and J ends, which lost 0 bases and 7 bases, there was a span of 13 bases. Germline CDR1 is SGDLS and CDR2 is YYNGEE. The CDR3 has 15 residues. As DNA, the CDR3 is TGTGCCAGCAGCGTAGCCCAGCGGGTGGTCGGGGAGCTGTTTTTT. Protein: CASSVAQRVVGELFF. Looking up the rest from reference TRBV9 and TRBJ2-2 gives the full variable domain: DSGVTQTPKHLITATGQRVTLRCSPRSGDLSVYWYQQSLDQGLQFLIQYYNGEERAKGNILERFSAQQFPDLHSELNLSSLELGDSALYFCASSVAQRVVGELFFGEGSRLTVL.